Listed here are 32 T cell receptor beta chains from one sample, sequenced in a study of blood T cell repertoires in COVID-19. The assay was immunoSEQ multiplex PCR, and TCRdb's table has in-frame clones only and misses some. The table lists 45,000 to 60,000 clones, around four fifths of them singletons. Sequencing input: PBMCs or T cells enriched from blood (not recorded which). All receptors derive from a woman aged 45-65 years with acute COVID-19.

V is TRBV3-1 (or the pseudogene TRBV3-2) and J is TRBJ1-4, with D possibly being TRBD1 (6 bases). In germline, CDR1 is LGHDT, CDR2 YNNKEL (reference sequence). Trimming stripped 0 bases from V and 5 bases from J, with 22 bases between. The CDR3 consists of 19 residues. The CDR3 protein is CASSQETPTPTGKNEKLFF. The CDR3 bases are TGTGCCAGCAGCCAAGAGACCCCCACCCCGACAGGCAAGAATGAAAAACTGTTTTTT.

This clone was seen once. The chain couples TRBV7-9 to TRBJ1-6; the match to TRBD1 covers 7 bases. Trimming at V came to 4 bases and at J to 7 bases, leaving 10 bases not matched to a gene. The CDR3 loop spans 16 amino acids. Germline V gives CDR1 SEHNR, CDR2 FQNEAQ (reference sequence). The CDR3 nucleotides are TGTGCCAGCAGCTACTCCCCCGGGACAGCGAATTCACCCCTCCACTTT. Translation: CASSYSPGTANSPLHF.

CDR3: CASSYQNTIYF. DNA of the CDR3: TGTGCCAGCAGTTACCAGAACACCATATATTTT. The chain employs TRBV6-5 and TRBJ1-3, with unresolved D. There are 11 residues in the CDR3. Germline V gives CDR1 MNHEY, CDR2 SVGAGI. With 2 bases removed from V and 7 bases from J, the gap between germline ends came to 3 bases.

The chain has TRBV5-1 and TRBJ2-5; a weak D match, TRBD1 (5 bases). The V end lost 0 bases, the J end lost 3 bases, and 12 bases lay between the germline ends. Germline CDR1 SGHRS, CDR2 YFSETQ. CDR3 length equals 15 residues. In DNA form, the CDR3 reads TGCGCCAGCAGCTTGGGTGCAGGGATGGAAGAGACCCAGTACTTC. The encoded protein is CASSLGAGMEETQYF.

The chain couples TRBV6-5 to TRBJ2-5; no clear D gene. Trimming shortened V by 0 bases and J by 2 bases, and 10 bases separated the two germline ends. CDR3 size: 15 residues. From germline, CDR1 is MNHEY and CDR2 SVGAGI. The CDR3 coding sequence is TGTGCCAGCAGTTACTCGGTTGCGGCTCAAGAGACCCAGTACTTC. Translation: CASSYSVAAQETQYF.

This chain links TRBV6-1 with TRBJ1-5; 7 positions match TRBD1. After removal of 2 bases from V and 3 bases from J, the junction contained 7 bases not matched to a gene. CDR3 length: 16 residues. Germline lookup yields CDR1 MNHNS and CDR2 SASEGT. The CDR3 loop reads CASSELPGQTNQPQHF. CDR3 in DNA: TGTGCCAGCAGTGAACTCCCGGGACAGACCAATCAGCCCCAGCATTTT.

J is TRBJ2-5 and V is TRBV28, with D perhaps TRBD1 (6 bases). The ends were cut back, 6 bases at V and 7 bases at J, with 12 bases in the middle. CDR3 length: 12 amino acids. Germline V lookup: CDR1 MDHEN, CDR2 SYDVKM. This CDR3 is CASSWTEATQYF. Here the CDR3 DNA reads TGTGCCAGCAGCTGGACAGAGGCGACCCAGTACTTC.

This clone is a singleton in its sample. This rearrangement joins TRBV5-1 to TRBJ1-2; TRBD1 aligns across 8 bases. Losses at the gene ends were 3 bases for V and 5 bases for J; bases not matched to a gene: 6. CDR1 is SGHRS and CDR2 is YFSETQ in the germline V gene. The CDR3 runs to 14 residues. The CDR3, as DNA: TGCGCCAGCAGCTCCGGACAGGGCGGATATGGCTACACCTTC. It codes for CASSSGQGGYGYTF.

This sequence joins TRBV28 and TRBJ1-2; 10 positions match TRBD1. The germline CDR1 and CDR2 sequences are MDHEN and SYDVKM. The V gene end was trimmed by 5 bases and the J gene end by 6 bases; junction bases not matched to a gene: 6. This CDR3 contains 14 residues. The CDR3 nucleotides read TGTGCCAGCAGTATCCCCGGGACAGGGGATGGCTACACCTTC. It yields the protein CASSIPGTGDGYTF.

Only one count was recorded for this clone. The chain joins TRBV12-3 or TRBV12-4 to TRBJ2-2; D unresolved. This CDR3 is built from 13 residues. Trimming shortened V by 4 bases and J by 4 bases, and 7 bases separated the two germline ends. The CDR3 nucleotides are TGTGCCAGCAGTTCCCTATCCACCGGGGAGCTGTTTTTT. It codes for CASSSLSTGELFF.

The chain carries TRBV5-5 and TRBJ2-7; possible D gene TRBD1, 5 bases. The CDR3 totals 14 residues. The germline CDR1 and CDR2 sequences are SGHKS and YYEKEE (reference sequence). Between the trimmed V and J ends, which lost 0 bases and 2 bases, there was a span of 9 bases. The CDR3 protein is CASSLDRFPYEQYF. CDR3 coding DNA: TGTGCCAGCAGCTTGGACAGGTTTCCCTACGAGCAGTACTTC.

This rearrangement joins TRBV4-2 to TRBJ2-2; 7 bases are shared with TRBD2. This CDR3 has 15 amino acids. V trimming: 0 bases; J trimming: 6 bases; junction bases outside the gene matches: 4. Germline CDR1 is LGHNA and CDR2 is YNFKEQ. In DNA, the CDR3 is TGTGCCAGCAGCCAAGACAGGGCGGGAGCCGGGGAGCTGTTTTTT. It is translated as CASSQDRAGAGELFF.

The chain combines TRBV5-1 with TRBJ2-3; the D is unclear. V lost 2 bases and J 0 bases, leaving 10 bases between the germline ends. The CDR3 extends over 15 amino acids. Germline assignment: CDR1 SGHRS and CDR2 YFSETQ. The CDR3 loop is CASSFDRSSTDTQYF. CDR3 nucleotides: TGCGCCAGCAGCTTCGATCGGAGTAGCACAGATACGCAGTATTTT.

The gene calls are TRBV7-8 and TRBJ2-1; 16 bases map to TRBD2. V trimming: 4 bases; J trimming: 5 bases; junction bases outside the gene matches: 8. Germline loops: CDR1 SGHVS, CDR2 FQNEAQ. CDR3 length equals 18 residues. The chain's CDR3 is CASSSGTSGGDYDNEQFF. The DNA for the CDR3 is TGTGCCAGCAGCTCTGGGACTAGCGGGGGGGACTATGACAATGAGCAGTTCTTC.

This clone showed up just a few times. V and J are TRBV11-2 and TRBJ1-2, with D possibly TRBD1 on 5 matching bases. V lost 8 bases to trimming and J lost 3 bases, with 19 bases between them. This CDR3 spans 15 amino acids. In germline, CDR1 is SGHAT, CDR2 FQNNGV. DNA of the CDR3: TGTGCCAGCTCCTACGGGACTTCCTCGGACTATGGCTACACCTTC. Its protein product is CASSYGTSSDYGYTF.

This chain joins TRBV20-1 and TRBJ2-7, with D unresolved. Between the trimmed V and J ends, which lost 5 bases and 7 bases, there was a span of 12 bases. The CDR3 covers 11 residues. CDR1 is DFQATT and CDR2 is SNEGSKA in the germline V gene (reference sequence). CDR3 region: CSAQHLREQYF. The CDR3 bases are TGCAGTGCTCAGCACCTCAGGGAGCAGTACTTC.

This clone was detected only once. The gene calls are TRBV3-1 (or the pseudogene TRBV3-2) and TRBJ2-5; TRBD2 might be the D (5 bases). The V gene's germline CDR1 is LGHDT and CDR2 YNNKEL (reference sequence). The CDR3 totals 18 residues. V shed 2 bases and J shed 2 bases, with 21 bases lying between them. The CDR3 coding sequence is TGTGCCAGCAGCCAACCTGGAAGGAGTAGAGCGGCTCAAGAGACCCAGTACTTC. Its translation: CASSQPGRSRAAQETQYF.

CDR3 sequence reads: CATSDPHSGAPNEQFF. Written as DNA, the CDR3 is TGTGCCACCAGTGATCCACATAGCGGGGCACCCAATGAGCAGTTCTTC. The chain combines TRBV24-1 with TRBJ2-1; 8 nucleotides match TRBD2. V lost 3 bases to trimming and J lost 6 bases; unmatched junction nucleotides: 9. The CDR3 covers 16 residues. Germline V lookup: CDR1 KGHDR, CDR2 SFDVKD.

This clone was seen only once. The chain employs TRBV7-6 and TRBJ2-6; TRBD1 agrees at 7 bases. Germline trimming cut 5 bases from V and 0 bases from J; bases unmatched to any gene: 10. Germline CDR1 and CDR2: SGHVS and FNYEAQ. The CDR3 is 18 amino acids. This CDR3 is CASSPRWTGPSGANVLTF. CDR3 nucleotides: TGTGCCAGCAGCCCCCGTTGGACAGGTCCCTCTGGGGCCAACGTCCTGACTTTC. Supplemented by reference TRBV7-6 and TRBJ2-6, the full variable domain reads GAGVSQSPRYKVTKRGQDVALRCDPISGHVSLYWYRQALGQGPEFLTYFNYEAQQDKSGLPNDRFSAERPEGSISTLTIQRTEQRDSAMYRCASSPRWTGPSGANVLTFGAGSRLTVL.

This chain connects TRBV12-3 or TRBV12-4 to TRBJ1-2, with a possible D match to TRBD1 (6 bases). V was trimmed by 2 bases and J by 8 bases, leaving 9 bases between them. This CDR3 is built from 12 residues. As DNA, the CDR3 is TGTGCCAGCAGTTTACCAGGGGTCGGCTACACCTTC. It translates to CASSLPGVGYTF.

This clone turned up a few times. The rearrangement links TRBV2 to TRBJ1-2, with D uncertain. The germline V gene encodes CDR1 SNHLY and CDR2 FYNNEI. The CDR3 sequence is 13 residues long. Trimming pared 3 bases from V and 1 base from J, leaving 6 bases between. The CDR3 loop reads CASSESNNYGYTF. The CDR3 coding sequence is TGTGCCAGCAGTGAGAGCAATAACTATGGCTACACCTTC.

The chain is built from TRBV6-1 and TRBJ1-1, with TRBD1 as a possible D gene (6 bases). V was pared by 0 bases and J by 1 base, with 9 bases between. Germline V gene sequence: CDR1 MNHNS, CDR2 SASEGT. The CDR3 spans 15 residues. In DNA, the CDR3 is TGTGCCAGCAGTGAAGCCGGACAGAGGAACACTGAAGCTTTCTTT. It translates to CASSEAGQRNTEAFF.

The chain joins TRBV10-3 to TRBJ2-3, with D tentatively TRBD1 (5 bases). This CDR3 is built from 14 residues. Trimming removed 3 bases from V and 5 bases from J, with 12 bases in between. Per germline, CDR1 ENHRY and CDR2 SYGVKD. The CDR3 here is CAISDHTGGDTQYF. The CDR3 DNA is TGTGCCATCAGTGATCATACAGGTGGAGATACGCAGTATTTT.

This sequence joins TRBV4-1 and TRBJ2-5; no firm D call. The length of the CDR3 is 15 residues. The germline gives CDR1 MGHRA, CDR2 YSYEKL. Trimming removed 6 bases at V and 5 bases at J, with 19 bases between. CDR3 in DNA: TGCGCCAGCAGGGAAGATGTCGGAGAACGGGAGACCCAGTACTTC. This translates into CASREDVGERETQYF.

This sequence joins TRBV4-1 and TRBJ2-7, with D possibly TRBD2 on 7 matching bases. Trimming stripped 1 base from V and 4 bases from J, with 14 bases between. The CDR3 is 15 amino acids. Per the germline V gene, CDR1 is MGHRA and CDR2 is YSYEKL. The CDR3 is CASSQGRGAEYEQYF. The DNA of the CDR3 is TGCGCCAGCAGCCAAGGTCGGGGGGCCGAATACGAGCAGTACTTC.

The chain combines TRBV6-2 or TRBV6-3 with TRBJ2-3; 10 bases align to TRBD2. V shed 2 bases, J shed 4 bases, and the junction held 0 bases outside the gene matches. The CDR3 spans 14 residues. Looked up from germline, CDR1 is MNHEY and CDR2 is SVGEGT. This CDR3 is CASSYGTSADTQYF. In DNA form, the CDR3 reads TGTGCCAGCAGTTACGGGACTAGCGCAGATACGCAGTATTTT.

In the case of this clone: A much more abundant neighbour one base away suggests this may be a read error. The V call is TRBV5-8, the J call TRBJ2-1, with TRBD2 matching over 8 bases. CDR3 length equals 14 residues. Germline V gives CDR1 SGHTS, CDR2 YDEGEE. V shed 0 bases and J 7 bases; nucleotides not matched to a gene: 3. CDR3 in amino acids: CASSLAGGGNEQFF. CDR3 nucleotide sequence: TGTGCCAGCAGCTTGGCGGGGGGGGGAAATGAGCAGTTCTTC.

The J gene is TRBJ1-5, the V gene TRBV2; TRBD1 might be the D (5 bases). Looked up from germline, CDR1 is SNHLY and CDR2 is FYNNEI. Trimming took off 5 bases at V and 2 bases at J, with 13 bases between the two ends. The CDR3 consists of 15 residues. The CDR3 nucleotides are TGTGCCAGCAGTCTCAGGGTTGGAGGCAATCAGCCCCAGCATTTT. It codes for CASSLRVGGNQPQHF.

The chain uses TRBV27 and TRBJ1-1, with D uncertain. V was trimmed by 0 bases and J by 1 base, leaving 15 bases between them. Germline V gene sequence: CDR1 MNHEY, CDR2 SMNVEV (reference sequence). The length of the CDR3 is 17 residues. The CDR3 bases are TGTGCCAGCAGTTTATCTCAACCCCGACCGGGGAACACTGAAGCTTTCTTT. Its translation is CASSLSQPRPGNTEAFF.

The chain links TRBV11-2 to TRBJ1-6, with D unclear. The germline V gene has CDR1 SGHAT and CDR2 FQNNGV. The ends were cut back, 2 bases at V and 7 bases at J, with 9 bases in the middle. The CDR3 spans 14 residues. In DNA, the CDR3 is TGTGCCAGCAGCTTACGGTTGAGGAATTCACCCCTCCACTTT. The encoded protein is CASSLRLRNSPLHF.

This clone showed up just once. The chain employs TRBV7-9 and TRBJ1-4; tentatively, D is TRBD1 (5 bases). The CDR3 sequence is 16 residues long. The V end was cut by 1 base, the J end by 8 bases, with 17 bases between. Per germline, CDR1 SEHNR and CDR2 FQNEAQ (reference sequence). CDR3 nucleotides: TGTGCCAGCAGCTTAGGGGTTCTGGGACTGGGAGAAAAACTGTTTTTT. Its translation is CASSLGVLGLGEKLFF.

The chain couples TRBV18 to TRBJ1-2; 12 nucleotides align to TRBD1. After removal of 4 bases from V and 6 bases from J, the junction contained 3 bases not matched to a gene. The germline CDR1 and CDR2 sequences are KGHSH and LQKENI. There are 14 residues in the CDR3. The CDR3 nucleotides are TGTGCCAGCTCACGGGGACAGGGGGCAGATGGCTACACCTTC. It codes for CASSRGQGADGYTF. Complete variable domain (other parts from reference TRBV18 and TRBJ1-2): NAGVMQNPRHLVRRRGQEARLRCSPMKGHSHVYWYRQLPEEGLKFMVYLQKENIIDESGMPKERFSAEFPKEGPSILRIQQVVRGDSAAYFCASSRGQGADGYTFGSGTRLTVV.